This T cell receptor beta chain is from a study of cytomegalovirus exposure and HLA in healthy donors. Background on the study: There were more than 350 genotyped donors. Of these, 81% fell in the genetic ancestry cluster associated with self-reported Caucasian donors.

The PCR used 60 Vbeta and 13 Jbeta primers. TCRdb keeps only in-frame clones here, not all; method: immunoSEQ multiplex PCR. The sample has about 120,000 clones, 79% seen once. The V gene end was trimmed by 5 bases and the J gene end by 5 bases; junction bases not matched to a gene: 8. The CDR3 extends over 15 amino acids. Germline V gene data show CDR1 as GTSNPN and CDR2 as SVGIG (reference sequence). The sequence was collected from a woman aged 18-29 years in good health and CMV-seropositive. Sequencing was done on a sample of PBMCs. V gene TRBV30 combines with J gene TRBJ2-5; 13 bases agree with TRBD2. The CDR3 spells CAWGLAGATGETQYF. DNA for the CDR3: TGTGCCTGGGGACTAGCGGGAGCTACCGGGGAGACCCAGTACTTC.